The next 16 T cell receptor beta chains were all read from a single sample in a study of T cell repertoires in cytomegalovirus infection. TCRdb re-derived calls from the reads in MiXCR, one entry per CDR3 protein. The sample records around 440,000 distinct CDR3 sequences, 10% to 12% being singletons. Sequencing was done on a sample of PBMCs. The source is a human donor in good health (CMV status not recorded). Some clones in this sample may be carry-over from other donors' samples.

The table lists this clonotype with many counts. The V and J genes are TRBV14 and TRBJ1-1; D possibly corresponds to TRBD1 (6 bases). Germline CDR1 and CDR2: SGHDN and FVKESK. CDR3 length: 14 amino acids. V was cut by 2 bases and J by 4 bases, with 11 bases left in between. CDR3 in amino acids: CASSQTGGGTEAFF. In nucleotides, the CDR3 is TGTGCCAGCAGCCAAACCGGGGGCGGCACTGAAGCTTTCTTT.

The chain joins TRBV19 to TRBJ1-4; TRBD1 is a possible D gene (5 bases). Trimming pared 5 bases from V and 3 bases from J, leaving 13 bases between. The CDR3 has 15 amino acids. Germline lookup yields CDR1 LNHDA and CDR2 SQIVND (reference sequence). The CDR3 region is CASSARGYPNEKLFF. Written as DNA, the CDR3 is TGTGCCAGTAGTGCGAGGGGATATCCTAATGAAAAACTGTTTTTT.

There are many counts of this clonotype. The CDR3, as DNA: TGTGCCAGTAGTACAACAGAAGCGGGGAAGCAGTTCTTC. It translates to CASSTTEAGKQFF. This chain connects TRBV19 to TRBJ2-1; TRBD2 matches at 7 bases. The CDR3 covers 13 residues. Germline V gene data show CDR1 as LNHDA and CDR2 as SQIVND (reference sequence). The trim removed 4 bases at V and 11 bases at J, leaving 8 bases unmatched.

V is TRBV29-1 and J is TRBJ1-1; no firm D call. Germline assignment: CDR1 SQVTM and CDR2 ANQGSEA. The CDR3 loop spans 13 amino acids. Trimming removed 6 bases at V and 4 bases at J, with 15 bases between. CDR3 sequence: CSVSMRFATEAFF. The CDR3 bases are TGCAGCGTCAGCATGAGGTTCGCCACTGAAGCTTTCTTT.

J is TRBJ1-3 and V is TRBV19; D remains unclear. Germline lookup yields CDR1 LNHDA and CDR2 SQIVND (reference sequence). V lost 4 bases, J lost 1 base, and 5 bases lay in between. CDR3 length: 13 residues. The CDR3 DNA is TGTGCCAGTAGTAACGGGTCTGGAAACACCATATATTTT. Its protein is CASSNGSGNTIYF.

This clonotype was counted between two and nine times. The gene calls are TRBV5-4 and TRBJ1-2; TRBD1 agrees at 7 bases. The V segment lost 2 bases and the J segment 7 bases; nucleotides outside the gene matches: 8. This CDR3 contains 14 residues. Germline CDR1 and CDR2: SGHNT and YYREEE (reference sequence). As DNA, the CDR3 is TGTGCCAGCAGCTTAGGGCAGGGGGAGGGTGGCTACACCTTC. Its translation: CASSLGQGEGGYTF.

The rearrangement joins TRBV9 to TRBJ1-1; TRBD1 aligns across 10 bases. The CDR3 is 15 residues long. V trimming: 4 bases; J trimming: 3 bases; junction bases outside the gene matches: 6. In germline, CDR1 is SGDLS, CDR2 YYNGEE. The CDR3 reads CASSFQGQGYTEAFF. In DNA form, the CDR3 reads TGTGCCAGCAGCTTCCAGGGACAGGGGTACACTGAAGCTTTCTTT.

This clonotype occurred many times. A much larger clone lies a single base off, so this may be a read error. This rearrangement joins TRBV6-1 to TRBJ2-2, with TRBD1 as a possible D gene (5 bases). CDR1 and CDR2 from the germline V gene are MNHNS and SASEGT. The CDR3 extends over 13 amino acids. The germline V and J ends were trimmed by 4 bases and 3 bases, with 6 bases remaining between them. CDR3 nucleotides: TGTGCCAGCAGTGCAGGGTACACCGGGGAGCTGTTTTTT. Residues: CASSAGYTGELFF.

This clonotype showed up many times. The junction and the germline gene differ at one end; a read error may be behind it. The rearrangement joins TRBV7-8 to TRBJ2-1; 10 positions agree with TRBD2. Germline V gene lookup returns CDR1 SGHVS and CDR2 FQNEAQ. The CDR3 extends over 12 amino acids. CDR3 bases: TGTGCCAGCAGCTCAACCCTTAGCGGGAGGATCTTC. As protein: CASSSTLSGRIF.

The sample holds one count of this clonotype. The chain employs TRBV7-4 and TRBJ1-1; TRBD1 matches 10 bases. The CDR3 length is 16 residues. Germline trimming cut 5 bases from V and 4 bases from J; bases unmatched to any gene: 10. Germline V gene lookup returns CDR1 SGHVT and CDR2 SQSDAQ. CDR3 nucleotides: TGTGCCAGCAGCGGTAGGGACAGGGGAGTTATCACTGAAGCTTTCTTT. It yields the protein CASSGRDRGVITEAFF.

This clonotype was observed a few times. The V and J genes are TRBV28 and TRBJ2-2; tentative D call: TRBD2 (5 bases). Trimming stripped 7 bases from V and 4 bases from J, with 13 bases between. The CDR3 runs 14 residues. In germline, CDR1 is MDHEN, CDR2 SYDVKM. CDR3 in amino acids: CASNLALGTGELFF. CDR3 nucleotides: TGTGCCAGCAACCTAGCCTTAGGCACCGGGGAGCTGTTTTTT.

A note on this clonotype: Being one base from a much bigger clone, this may be a read error. The chain employs TRBV6-5 and TRBJ1-1; 7 bases agree with TRBD1. CDR1 is MNHEY, CDR2 SVGAGI, per germline. The CDR3 covers 14 residues. CDR3 residues: CASRRSGGGTKAFF. CDR3 nucleotide sequence: TGTGCCAGCAGACGATCAGGGGGTGGCACTAAAGCTTTCTTT.

A few counts support this clonotype. The rearrangement links TRBV23-1 to TRBJ2-2; D perhaps matches TRBD1 (6 bases). TRBV23-1 is an ORF for which the function is uncertain. The length of the CDR3 is 14 residues. V lost 4 bases, J lost 5 bases, and 11 bases lay in between. The CDR3 sequence: CASSRTGCTGELFF. In nucleotides, the CDR3 is TGCGCCAGCAGTCGAACAGGGTGTACCGGGGAGCTGTTTTTT.

This clonotype was counted ten times or more. This chain uses TRBV12-3 or TRBV12-4 with TRBJ1-2; maybe TRBD1 (6 bases). V dropped 5 bases and J dropped 7 bases, with 17 bases sitting between them. The CDR3 has 14 amino acids. This chain's CDR3 is CASSQGTGSGGYTF. In DNA, the CDR3 is TGTGCCAGCAGTCAAGGAACAGGGTCGGGTGGCTACACCTTC.

The chain couples TRBV29-1 to TRBJ1-1; no reliable D call. Germline V gives CDR1 SQVTM, CDR2 ANQGSEA. V was cut by 8 bases and J by 4 bases, with 20 bases left in between. This CDR3 comprises 14 residues. CDR3 coding DNA: TGCAGCCTCATACGAGGAGGGCCCTTCACTGAAGCTTTCTTT. Amino acid sequence: CSLIRGGPFTEAFF.

This clonotype was detected many times. This chain links TRBV7-2 with TRBJ2-1, with 8 nucleotides matching TRBD1. Germline assignment: CDR1 SGHTA and CDR2 FQGNSA. Losses at the gene ends were 0 bases for V and 2 bases for J; bases not matched to a gene: 3. The CDR3 loop spans 16 amino acids. CDR3 bases: TGTGCCAGCAGCTTAGCGACAGGGGTGACCTACAATGAGCAGTTCTTC. Translated: CASSLATGVTYNEQFF.